This T cell receptor beta chain stems from a study of cytomegalovirus exposure and HLA in healthy donors. Study-level information: HLA-typed donors were the source of approximately 88 million unique TCRs held in an early data release. Study-wide points: A previous analysis found most TCR beta V segments productive roughly 87% or roughly 30% of the time. Usually a TCR sequence was rare, but some public TCRs were found in many donors. Accurate prediction of most subjects' HLA-A and HLA-B alleles from TCR beta sequences was reported.

The CDR3 is 12 amino acids. CDR1 LNHDA and CDR2 SQIVND come from the germline V gene (reference sequence). V was pared by 6 bases and J by 5 bases, with 4 bases of the junction left unmatched. The PCR used 60 Vbeta and 13 Jbeta primers. The data were produced by immunoSEQ multiplex PCR, yet TCRdb's version contains in-frame clones alone and is incomplete. The sample records 150,000 to 250,000 clones, 70% to 80% being singletons. As regards this clone: Its antigen remains unidentified.

This sequence was found in a man aged 30 to 45 in good health and CMV-seronegative. V is TRBV19 and J is TRBJ2-7, with 7 bases matching TRBD1. The specimen was PBMCs. The CDR3 region has the DNA TGTGCCAGTAGGGACAGGCAAAACGAGCAGTACTTC. Translating gives CASRDRQNEQYF.